This T cell receptor (beta chain) is from a study of PD-1 blockade in classical Hodgkin lymphoma. This CDR3 contains 19 residues. Using immunoSEQ multiplex PCR, the repertoire was profiled, and TCRdb retains in-frame clones only, with some absent. Among roughly 46,000 clones listed, roughly 80% were seen once. Time point of the sample: cycle 4 day 1 (C4D1), after less than seven weeks of nivolumab. With no exception, relapse followed autologous stem cell transplantation in all patients, and brentuximab vedotin exposure varied. J is TRBJ2-3 and V is TRBV21-1; TRBD2, the D gene given by the table, was not confirmed from the DNA. TRBV21-1 constitutes a pseudogene. The sequence came from a human donor with classical Hodgkin lymphoma. The sample in question was peripheral blood mononuclear cells (PBMCs), obtained before the fourth cycle of nivolumab. CDR3 in amino acids: CASSDRRTSGNFSTDTQYF. DNA for the CDR3: TGTGCCAGCAGCGATCGACGGACTAGCGGAAACTTTAGCACAGATACGCAGTATTTT.